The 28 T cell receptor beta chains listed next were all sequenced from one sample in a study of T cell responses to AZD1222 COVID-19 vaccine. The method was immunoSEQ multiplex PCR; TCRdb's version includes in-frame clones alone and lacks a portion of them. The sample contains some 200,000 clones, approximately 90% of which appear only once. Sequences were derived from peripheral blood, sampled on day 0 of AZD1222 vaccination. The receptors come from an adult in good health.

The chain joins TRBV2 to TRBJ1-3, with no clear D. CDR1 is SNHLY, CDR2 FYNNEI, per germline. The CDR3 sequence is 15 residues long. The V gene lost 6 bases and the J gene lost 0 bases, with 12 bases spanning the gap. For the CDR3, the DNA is TGTGCCAGCAGCGGAACGGGAAGCTCTGGAAACACCATATATTTT. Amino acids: CASSGTGSSGNTIYF.

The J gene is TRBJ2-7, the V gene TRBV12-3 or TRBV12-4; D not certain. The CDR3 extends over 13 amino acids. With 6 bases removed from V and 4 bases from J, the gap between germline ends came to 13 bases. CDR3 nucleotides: TGTGCCAGCAGGCCCCGTTTTCCTTACGAGCAGTACTTC. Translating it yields CASRPRFPYEQYF.

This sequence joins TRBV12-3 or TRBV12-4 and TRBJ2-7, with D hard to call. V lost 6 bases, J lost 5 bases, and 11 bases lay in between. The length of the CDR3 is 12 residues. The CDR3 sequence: CASSHPRNEQYF. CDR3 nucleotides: TGTGCCAGCAGCCACCCTAGGAACGAGCAGTACTTC.

The CDR3 protein is CASSEDRGSRDGYTF. CDR3 in DNA: TGTGCCAGCAGTGAGGACAGGGGGTCCAGGGACGGCTACACCTTC. The chain combines TRBV28 with TRBJ1-2, with 10 positions matching TRBD1. The CDR3 runs 15 residues. Germline V gene sequence: CDR1 MDHEN, CDR2 SYDVKM. V lost 5 bases to trimming and J lost 8 bases; unmatched junction nucleotides: 11.

The CDR3: CASSLVGNYGYTF. Written as DNA, the CDR3 is TGCGCCAGCAGCTTGGTGGGGAACTATGGCTACACCTTC. The chain employs TRBV5-1 and TRBJ1-2; the D is unclear. The CDR3 runs 13 residues. From germline, CDR1 is SGHRS and CDR2 YFSETQ. Trimming pared 0 bases from V and 2 bases from J, leaving 5 bases between.

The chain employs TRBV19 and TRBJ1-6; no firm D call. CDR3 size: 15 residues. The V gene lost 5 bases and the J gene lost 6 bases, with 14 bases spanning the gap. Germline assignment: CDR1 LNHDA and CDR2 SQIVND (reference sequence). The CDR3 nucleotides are TGTGCCAGTAGTGCCAGTGTCACCCCTAATTCACCCCTCCACTTT. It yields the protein CASSASVTPNSPLHF.

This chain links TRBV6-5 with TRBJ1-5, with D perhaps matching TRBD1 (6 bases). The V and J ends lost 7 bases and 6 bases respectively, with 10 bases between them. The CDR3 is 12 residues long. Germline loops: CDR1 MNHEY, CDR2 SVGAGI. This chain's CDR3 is CASNQGSQPQHF. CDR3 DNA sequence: TGTGCCAGCAATCAGGGGAGTCAGCCCCAGCATTTT.

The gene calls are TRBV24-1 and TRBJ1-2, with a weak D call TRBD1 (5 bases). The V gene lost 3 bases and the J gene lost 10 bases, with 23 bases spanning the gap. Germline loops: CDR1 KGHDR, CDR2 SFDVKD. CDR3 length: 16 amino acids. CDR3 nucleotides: TGTGCCACCAGTGATCCGGGAGAGGGACCGAGTACAGCCTACACCTTC. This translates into CATSDPGEGPSTAYTF.

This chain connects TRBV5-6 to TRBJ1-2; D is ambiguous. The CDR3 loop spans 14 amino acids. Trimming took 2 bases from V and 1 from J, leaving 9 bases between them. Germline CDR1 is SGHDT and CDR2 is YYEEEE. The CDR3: CASSLSDRNYGYTF. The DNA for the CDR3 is TGTGCCAGCAGCTTATCGGACCGTAACTATGGCTACACCTTC.

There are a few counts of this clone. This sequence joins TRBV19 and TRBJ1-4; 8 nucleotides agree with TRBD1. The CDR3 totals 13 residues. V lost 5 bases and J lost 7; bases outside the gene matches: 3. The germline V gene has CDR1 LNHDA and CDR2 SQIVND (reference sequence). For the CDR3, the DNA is TGTGCCAGTAGTCGGACAGGGACTGAAAAACTGTTTTTT. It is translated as CASSRTGTEKLFF.

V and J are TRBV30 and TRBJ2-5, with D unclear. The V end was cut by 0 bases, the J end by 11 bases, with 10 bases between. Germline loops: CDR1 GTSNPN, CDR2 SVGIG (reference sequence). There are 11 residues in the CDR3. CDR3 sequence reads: CAWSVRKDQYF. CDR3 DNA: TGTGCCTGGAGTGTACGCAAGGATCAGTACTTC.

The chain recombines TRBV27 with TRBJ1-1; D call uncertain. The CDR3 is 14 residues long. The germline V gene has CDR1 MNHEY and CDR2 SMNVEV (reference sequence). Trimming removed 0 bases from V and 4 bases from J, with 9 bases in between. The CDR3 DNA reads TGTGCCAGCAGTTTATCAGTCAAGGGCACTGAAGCTTTCTTT. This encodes CASSLSVKGTEAFF.

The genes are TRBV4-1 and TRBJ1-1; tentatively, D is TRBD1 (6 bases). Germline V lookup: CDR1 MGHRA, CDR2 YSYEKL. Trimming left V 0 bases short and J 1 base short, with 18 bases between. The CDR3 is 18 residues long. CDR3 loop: CASSQDYRVGAKNTEAFF. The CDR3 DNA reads TGCGCCAGCAGCCAAGATTACAGGGTAGGGGCTAAGAACACTGAAGCTTTCTTT.

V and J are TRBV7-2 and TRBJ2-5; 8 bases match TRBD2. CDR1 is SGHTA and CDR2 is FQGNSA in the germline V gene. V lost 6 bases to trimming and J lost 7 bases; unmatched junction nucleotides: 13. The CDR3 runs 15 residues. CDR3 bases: TGTGCCAGCAGTACCAGCGGGGGATTGGGAGGGACCCAGTACTTC. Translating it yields CASSTSGGLGGTQYF.

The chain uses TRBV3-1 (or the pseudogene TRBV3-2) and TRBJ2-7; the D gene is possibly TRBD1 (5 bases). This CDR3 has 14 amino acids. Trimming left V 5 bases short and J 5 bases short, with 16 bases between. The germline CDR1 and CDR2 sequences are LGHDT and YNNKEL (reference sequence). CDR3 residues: CASSGPGQGHEQYF. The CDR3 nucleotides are TGTGCCAGCAGCGGACCTGGGCAGGGCCACGAGCAGTACTTC.

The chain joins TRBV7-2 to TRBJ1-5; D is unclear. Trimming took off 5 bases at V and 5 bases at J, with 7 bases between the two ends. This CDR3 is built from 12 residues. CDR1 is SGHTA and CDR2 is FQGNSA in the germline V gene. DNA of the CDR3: TGTGCCAGCAGCGGAAAAGATCAGCCCCAGCATTTT. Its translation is CASSGKDQPQHF.

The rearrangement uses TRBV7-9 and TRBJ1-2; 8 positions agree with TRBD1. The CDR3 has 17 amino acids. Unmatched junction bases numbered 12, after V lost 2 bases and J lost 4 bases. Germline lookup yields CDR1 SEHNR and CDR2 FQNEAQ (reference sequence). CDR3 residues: CASSLRLGQGYGYGYTF. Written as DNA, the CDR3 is TGTGCCAGCAGCTTAAGGTTAGGACAGGGCTACGGCTATGGCTACACCTTC.

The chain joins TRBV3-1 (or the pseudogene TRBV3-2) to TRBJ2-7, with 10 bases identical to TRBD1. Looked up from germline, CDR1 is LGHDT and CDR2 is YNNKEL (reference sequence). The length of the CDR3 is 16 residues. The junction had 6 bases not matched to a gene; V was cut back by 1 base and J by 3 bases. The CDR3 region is CASSQGPGQGNYEQYF. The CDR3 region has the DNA TGTGCCAGCAGCCAAGGGCCGGGACAGGGGAACTACGAGCAGTACTTC.

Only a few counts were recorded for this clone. CDR3 coding DNA: TGCAGTGCTAGTTTAGGGCTAGCACGGGGTGAGCAGTTCTTC. As protein: CSASLGLARGEQFF. The chain links TRBV20-1 to TRBJ2-1; the D gene is possibly TRBD2 (5 bases). V was clipped by 3 bases and J by 9 bases, with 18 bases between them. CDR1 DFQATT and CDR2 SNEGSKA come from the germline V gene (reference sequence). The CDR3 is 14 amino acids.

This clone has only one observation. CDR3 nucleotides: TGTGCCAGCAGCTTACCTCGGGACAGGGGTTTCGTTAACACTGAAGCTTTCTTT. This codes for CASSLPRDRGFVNTEAFF. The J gene is TRBJ1-1, the V gene TRBV7-2; 10 bases line up with TRBD1. The germline V gene encodes CDR1 SGHTA and CDR2 FQGNSA. V was clipped by 2 bases and J by 2 bases; unmatched bases: 11. This CDR3 is 18 amino acids long.

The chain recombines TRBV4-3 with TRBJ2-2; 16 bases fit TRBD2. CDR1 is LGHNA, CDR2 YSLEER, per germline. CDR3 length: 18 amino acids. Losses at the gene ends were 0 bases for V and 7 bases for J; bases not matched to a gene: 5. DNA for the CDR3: TGCGCCAGCAGCCAAGAGAGGGGACTAGCGGGAGGGGTCGGGGAGCTGTTTTTT. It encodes CASSQERGLAGGVGELFF.

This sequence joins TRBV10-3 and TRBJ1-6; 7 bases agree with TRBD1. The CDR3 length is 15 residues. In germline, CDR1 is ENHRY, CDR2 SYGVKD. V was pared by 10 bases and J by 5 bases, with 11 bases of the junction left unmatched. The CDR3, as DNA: TGTGCCACGAAAGACACAGGGGAAAATAATTCACCCCTCCACTTT. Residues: CATKDTGENNSPLHF.

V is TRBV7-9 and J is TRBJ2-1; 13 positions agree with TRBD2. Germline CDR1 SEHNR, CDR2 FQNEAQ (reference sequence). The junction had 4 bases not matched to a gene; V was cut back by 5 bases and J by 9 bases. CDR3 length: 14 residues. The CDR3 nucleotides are TGTGCCAGCAGCACAGGGACTAGCGGGATTGAGCAGTTCTTC. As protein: CASSTGTSGIEQFF.

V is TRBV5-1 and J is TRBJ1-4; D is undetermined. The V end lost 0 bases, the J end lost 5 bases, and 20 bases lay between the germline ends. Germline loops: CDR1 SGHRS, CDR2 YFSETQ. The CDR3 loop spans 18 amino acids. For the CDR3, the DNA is TGCGCCAGCAGCTTGGGTTCTTACGACACCTATTACAATGAAAAACTGTTTTTT. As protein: CASSLGSYDTYYNEKLFF.

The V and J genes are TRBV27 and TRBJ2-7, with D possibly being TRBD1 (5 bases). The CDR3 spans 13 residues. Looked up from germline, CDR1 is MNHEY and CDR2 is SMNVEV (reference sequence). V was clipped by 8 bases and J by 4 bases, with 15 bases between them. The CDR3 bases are TGTGCCAGCCATCGCGCCGGACAATACGAGCAGTACTTC. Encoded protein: CASHRAGQYEQYF.

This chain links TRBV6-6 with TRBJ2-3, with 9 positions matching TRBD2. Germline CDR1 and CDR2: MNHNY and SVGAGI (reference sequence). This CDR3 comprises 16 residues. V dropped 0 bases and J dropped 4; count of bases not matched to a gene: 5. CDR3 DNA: TGTGCCAGCAGTTACTCCGGCGGGAGGGCGGCAGATACGCAGTATTTT. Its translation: CASSYSGGRAADTQYF.

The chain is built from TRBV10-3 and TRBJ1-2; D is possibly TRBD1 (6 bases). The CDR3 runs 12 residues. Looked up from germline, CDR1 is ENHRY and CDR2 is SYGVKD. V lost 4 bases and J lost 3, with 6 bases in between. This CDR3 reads CAISAGDYGYTF. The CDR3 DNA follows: TGTGCCATCAGTGCAGGGGACTATGGCTACACCTTC.

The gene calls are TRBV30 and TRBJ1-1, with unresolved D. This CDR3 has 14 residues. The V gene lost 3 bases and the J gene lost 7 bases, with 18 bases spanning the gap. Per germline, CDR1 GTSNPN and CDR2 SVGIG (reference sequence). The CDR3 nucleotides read TGTGCCTGGAGGGCTCGAAGGGAGTGGGATGAAGCTTTCTTT. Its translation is CAWRARREWDEAFF.